This T cell receptor beta chain is from a study of beta chain features in type 1 diabetes. Study-level findings and limits: At VDJ recombination sites, type 1 diabetes patients had fewer insertions and more deleted nucleotides. TCRB CDR3 length was moderately but significantly reduced in all four CD4+ subsets of Type 1 diabetes patients.

Expressed TCRB transcripts were sequenced after all isolated RNA was converted to cDNA. Repertoires were generated with immunoSEQ multiplex PCR, while TCRdb's copy carries only in-frame clones and drops some. The sample shows 200,000 to 250,000 clones, about a tenth of them seen only once. This clone was detected once. Its antigen is as yet unknown. Naive, central memory, regulatory and stem cell-like memory cells within the CD4+ compartment were sorted using CD45RO/CCR7/CD25/CD127/CD95/CD27. Purity of each sorted population was above 95%. Germline CDR1 and CDR2: SGDLS and YYNGEE. The V and J ends lost 6 bases and 2 bases respectively, with 13 bases between them. This CDR3 comprises 14 residues.

This receptor was taken from a man between 18 and 35 years old in good health. The sample taken for sequencing was central memory CD4+ T cells from blood. The rearrangement links TRBV9 to TRBJ2-3; no clear D. The CDR3 DNA sequence: TGTGCCAGCACCAAGGGATCTAACACAGATACGCAGTATTTT. Amino acid sequence: CASTKGSNTDTQYF.